The sequence of this TCR beta chain was determined in a study of blood T cell repertoires in COVID-19. Study information: PBMCs, B-cell-depleted T cells, or T cells were the source of the cDNA or gDNA that made up the material.

Sequenced by immunoSEQ multiplex PCR; TCRdb stores in-frame clones only, minus some. The table lists approximately 74,000 clones, about 90% of them singletons, with approximately 1.9% in the top ten. The CDR3 extends over 19 amino acids. V shed 5 bases, J shed 2 bases, and the junction held 8 bases outside the gene matches. The germline CDR1 and CDR2 sequences are SGHTA and FQGNSA. V is TRBV7-2 and J is TRBJ2-6; TRBD2 matches at 14 bases. The source is a woman of 80 years or more with active or convalescent COVID-19. Sequenced input: peripheral blood. CDR3 residues: CASSPGLAGVLTGANVLTF. The DNA for the CDR3 is TGTGCCAGCAGCCCGGGACTAGCGGGAGTGTTGACTGGGGCCAACGTCCTGACTTTC.